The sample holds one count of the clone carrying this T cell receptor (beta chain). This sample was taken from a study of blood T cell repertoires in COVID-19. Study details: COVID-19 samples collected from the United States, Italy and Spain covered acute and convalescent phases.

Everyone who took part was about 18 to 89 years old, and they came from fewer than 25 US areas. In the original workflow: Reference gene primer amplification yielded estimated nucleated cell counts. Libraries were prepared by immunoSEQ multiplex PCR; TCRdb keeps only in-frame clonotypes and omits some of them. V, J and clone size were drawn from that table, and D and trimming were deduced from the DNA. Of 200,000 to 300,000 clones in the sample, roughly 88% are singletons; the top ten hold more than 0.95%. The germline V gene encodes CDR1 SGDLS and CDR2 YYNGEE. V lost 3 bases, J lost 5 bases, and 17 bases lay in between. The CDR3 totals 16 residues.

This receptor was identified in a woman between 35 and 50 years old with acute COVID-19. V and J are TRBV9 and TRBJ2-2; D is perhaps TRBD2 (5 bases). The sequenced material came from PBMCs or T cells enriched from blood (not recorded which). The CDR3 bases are TGTGCCAGCAGCGCCGATCCGGGCCCGGGGACCGGGGAGCTGTTTTTT. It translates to CASSADPGPGTGELFF.